One and the same sample provided the 20 T cell receptor beta chains below, sequenced in a study of T cells in localized non-small cell lung cancer. TCRdb's copy holds only in-frame clones and misses some; the assay was immunoSEQ multiplex PCR. The sample lists around 130,000 clones; roughly 90% were seen once. Sequenced here: peripheral blood, sampled before any cancer treatment. The receptors originated from a female donor over 55 with stage I lung adenocarcinoma.

The gene calls are TRBV2 and TRBJ2-7; D possibly matches TRBD1 or TRBD2 (5 bases each). The V and J ends lost 4 bases and 3 bases respectively, with 13 bases between them. This CDR3 is 14 amino acids long. CDR1 is SNHLY, CDR2 FYNNEI, per germline. CDR3 protein: CASSGDRGLYEQYF. CDR3 DNA sequence: TGTGCCAGCAGTGGGGACCGGGGTCTCTACGAGCAGTACTTC.

The rearrangement uses TRBV5-1 and TRBJ2-1; TRBD2 aligns across 11 bases. Germline CDR1 is SGHRS and CDR2 is YFSETQ. The CDR3 length is 18 residues. V was clipped by 3 bases and J by 1 base; unmatched bases: 9. The CDR3 loop reads CASSWNRPSGRSYNEQFF. In DNA, the CDR3 is TGCGCCAGCAGCTGGAATAGACCTAGCGGGAGGTCCTACAATGAGCAGTTCTTC.

This clone has a handful of counts. V usage is TRBV27 and J usage is TRBJ2-4; no clear D. V was cut by 0 bases and J by 9 bases, with 12 bases left in between. The CDR3 runs 14 residues. The germline gives CDR1 MNHEY, CDR2 SMNVEV (reference sequence). CDR3 in amino acids: CASSLSPSLTIQYF. DNA for the CDR3: TGTGCCAGCAGTTTATCGCCATCGTTAACCATTCAGTACTTC.

This clone was recorded only once. V usage is TRBV7-9 and J usage is TRBJ1-2; D not resolved. Germline CDR1 reads SEHNR; CDR2 reads FQNEAQ (reference sequence). Trimming removed 5 bases from V and 4 bases from J, with 14 bases in between. The CDR3 sequence is 14 residues long. CDR3: CASSPDELVYGYTF. CDR3 DNA: TGTGCCAGCAGCCCAGACGAGCTTGTCTATGGCTACACCTTC.

The genes are TRBV28 and TRBJ2-3, with D tentatively TRBD2 (6 bases). Deletions cut 8 bases from V and 0 bases from J, with 18 bases between. The CDR3 contains 16 residues. CDR1 is MDHEN and CDR2 is SYDVKM in the germline V gene. CDR3 sequence (DNA): TGTGCCAGCCTACTCCGCTTGGGGACTAGCACAGATACGCAGTATTTT. This gives the protein CASLLRLGTSTDTQYF.

This clone has more than one count but fewer than ten. V and J are TRBV15 and TRBJ1-1; D is perhaps TRBD1 (5 bases). The CDR3 runs to 12 residues. In germline, CDR1 is LNHNV, CDR2 YYDKDF (reference sequence). V dropped 3 bases and J dropped 7 bases, with 9 bases sitting between them. The DNA of the CDR3 is TGTGCCACCAGCAGGGGGGAGGGTGAAGCTTTCTTT. It is translated as CATSRGEGEAFF.

The rearrangement links TRBV7-6 to TRBJ1-4; perhaps TRBD1 as D (5 bases). The germline CDR1 and CDR2 sequences are SGHVS and FNYEAQ. CDR3 length: 16 amino acids. Trimming left V 5 bases short and J 5 bases short, with 18 bases between. The CDR3 DNA reads as TGTGCCAGCAGCCCCGGGGGGACGAATTTAAATGAAAAACTGTTTTTT. Amino acids: CASSPGGTNLNEKLFF.

V usage is TRBV4-2 and J usage is TRBJ2-3; 11 nucleotides agree with TRBD2. V lost 7 bases to trimming and J lost 2 bases; unmatched junction nucleotides: 5. CDR1 is LGHNA, CDR2 YNFKEQ, per germline. The CDR3 totals 15 residues. This CDR3 reads CASTQGLAATDTQYF. The CDR3 nucleotides read TGTGCCAGCACCCAGGGACTAGCGGCCACAGATACGCAGTATTTT.

The CDR3: CASSSGTSGRLYEQYF. The CDR3 DNA reads TGTGCCAGCAGCTCTGGAACTAGCGGGAGACTCTACGAGCAGTACTTC. The genes are TRBV7-2 and TRBJ2-7, with 11 nucleotides matching TRBD2. V trimming: 4 bases; J trimming: 3 bases; junction bases outside the gene matches: 8. The CDR3 covers 16 residues. Germline assignment: CDR1 SGHTA and CDR2 FQGNSA.

The genes are TRBV28 and TRBJ1-1; a possible D gene is TRBD1 (5 bases). In germline, CDR1 is MDHEN, CDR2 SYDVKM. The CDR3 is made up of 12 amino acids. V dropped 4 bases and J dropped 8 bases, with 11 bases sitting between them. The chain's CDR3 is CASSSGLGEAFF. The CDR3 DNA reads TGTGCCAGCAGTTCGGGACTCGGGGAAGCTTTCTTT.

V gene TRBV6-6 combines with J gene TRBJ1-2; the D gene is possibly TRBD1 (5 bases). Trimming took 2 bases from V and 7 from J, leaving 14 bases between them. From germline, CDR1 is MNHNY and CDR2 SVGAGI (reference sequence). The CDR3 has 14 residues. The CDR3, as DNA: TGTGCCAGCAGTTACCAGGGCCTTGGTGGTGGCTACACCTTC. Translating gives CASSYQGLGGGYTF.

The chain employs TRBV5-1 and TRBJ2-3, with D tentatively TRBD1 or TRBD2 (5 bases each). The germline V and J ends were trimmed by 4 bases and 1 base, with 13 bases remaining between them. Germline lookup yields CDR1 SGHRS and CDR2 YFSETQ. The CDR3 length is 15 residues. In DNA, the CDR3 is TGCGCCAGCAGCCCGGAACCGGGGCGCACAGATACGCAGTATTTT. Translating gives CASSPEPGRTDTQYF.

The chain links TRBV28 to TRBJ1-1, with a tentative D call TRBD1 (5 bases). The CDR3 has 13 amino acids. Trimming removed 1 base from V and 4 bases from J, with 7 bases in between. Per the germline V gene, CDR1 is MDHEN and CDR2 is SYDVKM. CDR3 bases: TGTGCCAGCAGTTTATTGGGGGGCACTGAAGCTTTCTTT. Residues: CASSLLGGTEAFF.

The rearrangement uses TRBV5-4 and TRBJ2-7, with 9 bases fitting TRBD1. V was pared by 3 bases and J by 4 bases, with 5 bases of the junction left unmatched. Germline V gene data show CDR1 as SGHNT and CDR2 as YYREEE (reference sequence). The CDR3 contains 14 residues. The CDR3 DNA sequence: TGTGCCAGCAGCTCCCGGGACAGGGCTTACGAGCAGTACTTC. It codes for CASSSRDRAYEQYF.

Written as DNA, the CDR3 is TGTGCCAGCAGTTACGGGTTGAGTGAGCAGTTCTTC. Its protein is CASSYGLSEQFF. The rearrangement joins TRBV6-5 to TRBJ2-1; unclear D gene. Trimming pared 2 bases from V and 9 bases from J, leaving 8 bases between. This CDR3 is 12 amino acids long. The germline CDR1 and CDR2 sequences are MNHEY and SVGAGI.

This chain links TRBV5-5 with TRBJ1-5; perhaps TRBD1 as D (6 bases). Between the trimmed V and J ends, which lost 4 bases and 6 bases, there was a span of 20 bases. Per germline, CDR1 SGHKS and CDR2 YYEKEE (reference sequence). The CDR3 length is 16 residues. CDR3 nucleotides: TGTGCCAGCAGCCTAGGACAGCTGGGGGCCACTCAGCCCCAGCATTTT. This codes for CASSLGQLGATQPQHF.

The chain combines TRBV10-3 with TRBJ2-2; D not certain. Trimming removed 4 bases from V and 6 bases from J, with 9 bases in between. Germline V CDR1 and CDR2: ENHRY, SYGVKD. CDR3 length equals 13 residues. CDR3 DNA: TGTGCCATCAGTGCCAGTAGTGCCGGGGAGCTGTTTTTT. This sequence encodes CAISASSAGELFF.

The chain combines TRBV7-3 with TRBJ2-7; 7 bases match TRBD1. With V trimmed by 5 bases and J by 11 bases, 9 bases remained unmatched. Germline CDR1 is SGHTA and CDR2 is FQGTGA. The CDR3 runs to 12 residues. CDR3 DNA sequence: TGTGCCAGCAGCCAGGGGGACACCCGGGAGTACTTC. This encodes CASSQGDTREYF.

The chain joins TRBV7-8 to TRBJ2-7, with 15 positions matching TRBD2. This CDR3 has 17 residues. Germline-derived CDR1 and CDR2 are SGHVS and FQNEAQ. With V trimmed by 5 bases and J by 4 bases, 9 bases remained unmatched. CDR3 DNA sequence: TGTGCCAGCAGCCGGACTAGCGGGAGGGCCGCCCCTTACGAGCAGTACTTC. Translation: CASSRTSGRAAPYEQYF. The full variable domain, in which reference TRBV7-8 and TRBJ2-7 provide the parts outside the CDR3, is GAGVSQSPRYKVAKRGQDVALRCDPISGHVSLFWYQQALGQGPEFLTYFQNEAQLDKSGLPSDRFFAERPEGSVSTLKIQRTQQEDSAVYLCASSRTSGRAAPYEQYFGPGTRLTVT.

The V and J genes are TRBV28 and TRBJ1-5; unclear D gene. V lost 1 base and J lost 0, with 13 bases in between. The CDR3 covers 17 residues. Germline assignment: CDR1 MDHEN and CDR2 SYDVKM. For the CDR3, the DNA is TGTGCCAGCAGTTTATACCGACAACTTCATAGCAATCAGCCCCAGCATTTT. It is translated as CASSLYRQLHSNQPQHF.